This T cell receptor beta chain is drawn from a study of blood T cell repertoires in COVID-19. Overall study context: T cells, B-cell-depleted T cells, or PBMCs provided the cDNA or gDNA that served as material.

The CDR3 is made up of 15 amino acids. V shed 1 base, J shed 5 bases, and the junction held 5 bases outside the gene matches. From germline, CDR1 is SGHNT and CDR2 YENEEA. Original processing notes: Estimation of nucleated cell counts relied on the amplification of reference gene primers. The assay was immunoSEQ multiplex PCR, and TCRdb's table has in-frame clones only and misses some. That table supplies the V and J calls and clone size; D and trimming were determined from the DNA. The table has some 140,000 clones, around 80% seen once. The gene calls are TRBV11-3 and TRBJ2-4; 7 bases fit TRBD2. The sequencing input was peripheral blood. The clonotype was recovered from a man aged 60 to 75 with acute or convalescent COVID-19. The CDR3 DNA follows: TGTGCCAGCAGCTTAGGGGGTAGCGGGCAAAACATTCAGTACTTC. This gives the protein CASSLGGSGQNIQYF.